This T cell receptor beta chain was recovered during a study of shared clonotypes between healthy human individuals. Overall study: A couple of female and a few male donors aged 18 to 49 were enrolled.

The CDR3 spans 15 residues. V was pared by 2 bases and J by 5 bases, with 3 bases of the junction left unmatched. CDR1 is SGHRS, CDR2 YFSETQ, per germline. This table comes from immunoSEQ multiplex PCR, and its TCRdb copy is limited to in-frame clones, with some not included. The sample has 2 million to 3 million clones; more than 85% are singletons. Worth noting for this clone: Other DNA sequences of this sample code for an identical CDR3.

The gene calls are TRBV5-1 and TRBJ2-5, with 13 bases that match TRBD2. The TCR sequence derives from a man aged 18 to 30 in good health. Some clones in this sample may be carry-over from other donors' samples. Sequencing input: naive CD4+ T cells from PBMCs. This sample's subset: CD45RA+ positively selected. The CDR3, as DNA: TGCGCCAGCAGCTTTGGACTAGCGGGAGAGGAGACCCAGTACTTC. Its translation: CASSFGLAGEETQYF.